The clone carrying this T cell receptor (beta chain) was counted ten times or more. Its specificity is not known. The data stem from a study of T cells in Graves' hyperthyroidism and ophthalmopathy. Broader study findings: Blood also carried most thyroid clonotypes expanded above 0.001. From stable hyperthyroidism, ophthalmopathy was separated by a 13 V-J model. Ophthalmopathy prediction by the model preceded onset by a median roughly 6.3 months.

Trimming cost V 4 bases and J 6 bases, with 12 bases left between them. CDR1 and CDR2 (germline): SGHAT, FQNNGV. The CDR3 has 13 amino acids. TCR beta CDR3 regions were amplified from RNA. The HTBI primer set drove a first-round RT-PCR of the TCR CDR3. In TCRdb, the multiplex PCR reads were re-called with MiXCR into one record per CDR3 protein. The data show about 740,000 distinct CDR3 sequences, 12% to 15% seen once. The rearrangement joins TRBV11-2 to TRBJ1-1; perhaps TRBD1 as D (6 bases). The receptor was derived from a woman aged 18-29 years with Graves' hyperthyroidism. The material sequenced was blood. The CDR3 spells CASSSGQFAEAFF. The CDR3 coding sequence is TGTGCCAGCAGCTCAGGACAGTTCGCTGAAGCTTTCTTT.